Here is one TCR beta chain with its context. Its antigen remains unidentified. The table came from immunoSEQ multiplex PCR; TCRdb's copy has only in-frame clones and leaves some out. The repertoire holds 100,000 to 150,000 clones, with about nine tenths as singletons. Trimming left V 1 base short and J 1 base short, with 15 bases between. CDR3 size: 18 residues. This sample is part of a study of T cell responses to AZD1222 COVID-19 vaccine. Study context: The analysis combined second doses at about 4 or about 12 weeks.

The study's findings and limits: Samples come after the peak T cell response, not at day 14. Clonal diversity was possibly underestimated, and the donors were mostly white British, with more females.

This chain links TRBV5-3 with TRBJ2-6; D tentatively fits TRBD1 or TRBD2 (5 bases each). TRBV5-3 is annotated as an ORF whose role is uncertain. The specimen was peripheral blood, collected on day 0 of AZD1222 vaccination. This receptor was identified in an adult in good health. The CDR3 spells CARSLSRQGESGANVLTF. DNA of the CDR3: TGTGCCAGAAGCTTGAGCCGTCAGGGAGAGTCTGGGGCCAACGTCCTGACTTTC.